This TCR beta chain was found in a study of OX40 agonist ivuxolimab in advanced cancers. V lost 0 bases and J 5 bases, leaving 4 bases between the germline ends. CDR1 and CDR2 from the germline V gene are LNHNV and YYDKDF (reference sequence). This CDR3 has 12 amino acids. Sampling times: baseline, cycle 4 day 1, cycle 7 day 1. Generated by immunoSEQ multiplex PCR, the TCRdb table keeps only in-frame clones and is missing some. The data show some 50,000 clones, with approximately 91% seen just once and about 19% held by the top ten. Source: CD4+ or CD8+ T cells sorted from blood, taken in a trial of the OX40 agonist ivuxolimab. The rearrangement uses TRBV15 and TRBJ2-5; D call uncertain. The origin of this receptor is an adult with an advanced solid tumor such as melanoma, head and neck, liver or kidney cancer. The CDR3 here is CATSRDGETQYF. CDR3 bases: TGTGCCACCAGCAGAGATGGGGAGACCCAGTACTTC.